This entry features one T cell receptor (beta chain) sequence. Its antigen is not known. These data come from a study of shared clonotypes between healthy human individuals. General study findings and limits: Compared with memory subsets, naive subsets generally had larger estimated richness.

Here immunoSEQ multiplex PCR was the method, and the copy in TCRdb shows in-frame clones only, minus some. In the table there are millions of clones, approximately 94% of which are singletons. Naive CD8 isolation took CD45RO-negative cells positively selected for CCR7 and excluded terminally differentiated effector memory CD45RA+ cells. Germline assignment: CDR1 SGHDT and CDR2 YYEEEE. V lost 3 bases to trimming and J lost 6 bases; unmatched junction nucleotides: 12. The CDR3 length is 15 residues. This TCR was recovered from a man younger than 35 in good health. This chain connects TRBV5-6 to TRBJ2-7; TRBD1 matches at 7 bases. Sequenced sample: naive CD8+ T cells sorted from blood. CDR3 in amino acids: CASSWTTGLGREQYF. As DNA, the CDR3 is TGTGCCAGCAGCTGGACGACAGGGTTAGGACGCGAGCAGTACTTC.